This entry concerns a single T cell receptor (beta chain). The sample comes from a study of blood T cell repertoires in COVID-19. Whole-study context: From T cells, B-cell-depleted T cells, or PBMCs came the material, which was cDNA or gDNA.

The CDR3 totals 15 residues. From germline, CDR1 is GTSNPN and CDR2 SVGIG (reference sequence). V was pared by 3 bases and J by 4 bases, with 7 bases of the junction left unmatched. The protocol was immunoSEQ multiplex PCR, while the TCRdb copy is restricted to in-frame clones and leaves out a portion. In the table there are around 210,000 clones, 80% to 90% of which are singletons. The chain carries TRBV30 and TRBJ2-7, with 12 bases aligning to TRBD1. The sample consisted of PBMCs or T cells enriched from blood (not recorded which). The sequence came from a woman younger than 30 who had recovered from COVID-19. Written as DNA, the CDR3 is TGTGCCTGGAGCCCGGGACAGGGGGCGAAATACGAGCAGTACTTC. Protein sequence: CAWSPGQGAKYEQYF. Full variable domain (rest looked up from reference TRBV30 and TRBJ2-7): SQTIHQWPATLVQPVGSPLSLECTVEGTSNPNLYWYRQAAGRGLQLLFYSVGIGQISSEVPQNLSASRPQDRQFILSSKKLLLSDSGFYLCAWSPGQGAKYEQYFGPGTRLTVT.